This is a list of T cell receptor beta chains from one sample in a study of regulatory T cells in long-lasting Graves disease. TCRdb recomputed calls from the multiplex PCR reads with MiXCR, one row per CDR3 protein. This sample has around 460,000 distinct CDR3 sequences, with about 20% found just once. The sample was peripheral blood mononuclear cells (PBMCs), taken when the disease was refractory, from a patient treated with antithyroid drugs. These receptors all stem from a female donor with Graves disease. Both conserved end residues are part of each CDR3. The D gene is left open where the match is weak. Where a row states a size, it is once, few, many or the class of an expanded clone; other rows omit it.

D gene: NA; V gene: TRBV29-1; J gene: TRBJ1-2; clone size: NA; CDR3 protein: CSVGGSVGPSVTNYGYTF; CDR3 DNA: TGCAGCGTTGGGGGGTCCGTGGGACCCTCTGTGACTAACTATGGCTACACCTTC
D gene: NA; V gene: TRBV7-2; J gene: TRBJ1-5; clone size: many; CDR3 protein: CASSLYDNQPQHF; CDR3 DNA: TGTGCCAGCAGCTTGTACGACAATCAGCCCCAGCATTTT
D gene: NA; V gene: TRBV7-2; J gene: TRBJ2-5; clone size: many; CDR3 protein: CASSLPQQETQYF; CDR3 DNA: TGTGCCAGCAGCCTACCCCAGCAAGAGACCCAGTACTTC
D gene: NA; V gene: TRBV3-1; J gene: TRBJ1-5; clone size: NA; CDR3 protein: CASSPRMEGGQPQHF; CDR3 DNA: TGTGCCAGCAGCCCGCGTATGGAGGGGGGTCAGCCCCAGCATTTT
D gene: TRBD1; V gene: TRBV4-3; J gene: TRBJ2-5; clone size: many; CDR3 protein: CASSQDRAETQYF; CDR3 DNA: TGTGCCAGCAGTCAGGACAGGGCGGAGACCCAGTACTTC
D gene: TRBD1; V gene: TRBV6-1; J gene: TRBJ2-6; clone size: many; CDR3 protein: CASSLEGQGIPGANVLTF; CDR3 DNA: TGTGCCAGCAGTCTAGAAGGACAGGGGATTCCTGGGGCCAACGTCCTGACTTTC
D gene: TRBD2; V gene: TRBV7-2; J gene: TRBJ2-7; clone size: many; CDR3 protein: CASSLMAGVGYEQYF; CDR3 DNA: TGTGCCAGCAGCTTAATGGCGGGAGTGGGCTACGAGCAGTACTTC
D gene: NA; V gene: TRBV28; J gene: TRBJ2-3; clone size: few; CDR3 protein: CASSPQGRSTDTQYF; CDR3 DNA: TGTGCCAGCAGTCCTCAAGGGCGGAGCACAGATACGCAGTATTTT
D gene: NA; V gene: TRBV10-3; J gene: TRBJ2-2; clone size: few; CDR3 protein: CAISGGVTGELFF; CDR3 DNA: TGTGCCATCAGTGGTGGGGTTACCGGGGAGCTGTTTTTT
D gene: NA; V gene: TRBV6-1; J gene: TRBJ1-1; clone size: many; CDR3 protein: CASSTPGAEAFF; CDR3 DNA: TGTGCCAGCAGTACTCCGGGAGCCGAAGCTTTCTTT